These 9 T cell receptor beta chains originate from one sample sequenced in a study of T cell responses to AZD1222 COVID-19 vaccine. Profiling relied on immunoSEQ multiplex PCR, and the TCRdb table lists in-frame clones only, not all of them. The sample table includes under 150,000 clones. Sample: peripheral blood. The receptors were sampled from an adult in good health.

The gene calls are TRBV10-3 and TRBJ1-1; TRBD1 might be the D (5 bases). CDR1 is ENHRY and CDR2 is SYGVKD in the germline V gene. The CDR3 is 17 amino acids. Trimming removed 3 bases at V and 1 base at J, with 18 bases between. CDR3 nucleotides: TGTGCCATCAGTGACCCCTTGGTGCAGGGAAAGAACACTGAAGCTTTCTTT. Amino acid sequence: CAISDPLVQGKNTEAFF.

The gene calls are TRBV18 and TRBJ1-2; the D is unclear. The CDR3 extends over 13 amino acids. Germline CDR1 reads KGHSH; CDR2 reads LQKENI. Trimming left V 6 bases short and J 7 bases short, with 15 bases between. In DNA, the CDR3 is TGTGCCAGCTCCCGACTGGAAGAGACTGGCTACACCTTC. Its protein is CASSRLEETGYTF.

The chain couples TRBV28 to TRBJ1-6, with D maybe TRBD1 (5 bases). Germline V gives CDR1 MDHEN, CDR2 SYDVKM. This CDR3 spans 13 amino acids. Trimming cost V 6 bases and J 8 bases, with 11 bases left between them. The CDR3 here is CASSRDGDSPLHF. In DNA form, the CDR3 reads TGTGCCAGCAGCCGGGACGGTGATTCACCCCTCCACTTT. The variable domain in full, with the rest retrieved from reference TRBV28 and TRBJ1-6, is DVKVTQSSRYLVKRTGEKVFLECVQDMDHENMFWYRQDPGLGLRLIYFSYDVKMKEKGDIPEGYSVSREKKERFSLILESASTNQTSMYLCASSRDGDSPLHFGNGTRLTVT.

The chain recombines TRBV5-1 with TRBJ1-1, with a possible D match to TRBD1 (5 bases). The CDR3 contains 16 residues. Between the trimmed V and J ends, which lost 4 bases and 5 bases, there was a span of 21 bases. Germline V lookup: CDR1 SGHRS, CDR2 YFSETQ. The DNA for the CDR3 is TGCGCCAGCAGCGTTACAGGCTCCCCGGGTGGAACTGAAGCTTTCTTT. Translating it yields CASSVTGSPGGTEAFF.

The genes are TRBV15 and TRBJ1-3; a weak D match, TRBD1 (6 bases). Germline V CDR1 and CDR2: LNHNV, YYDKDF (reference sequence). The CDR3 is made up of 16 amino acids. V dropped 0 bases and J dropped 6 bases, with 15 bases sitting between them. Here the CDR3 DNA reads TGTGCCACCAGCAGAGATTACAGGGAGATAGAAAACACCATATATTTT. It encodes CATSRDYREIENTIYF. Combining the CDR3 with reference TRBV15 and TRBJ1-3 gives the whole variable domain DAMVIQNPRYQVTQFGKPVTLSCSQTLNHNVMYWYQQKSSQAPKLLFHYYDKDFNNEADTPDNFQSRRPNTSFCFLDIRSPGLGDTAMYLCATSRDYREIENTIYFGEGSWLTVV.

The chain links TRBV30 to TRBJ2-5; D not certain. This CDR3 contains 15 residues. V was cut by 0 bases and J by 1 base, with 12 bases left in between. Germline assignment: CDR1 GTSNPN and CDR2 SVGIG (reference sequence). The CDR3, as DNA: TGTGCCTGGAGTGTATTCATGGGCAGCCAAGAGACCCAGTACTTC. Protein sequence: CAWSVFMGSQETQYF.

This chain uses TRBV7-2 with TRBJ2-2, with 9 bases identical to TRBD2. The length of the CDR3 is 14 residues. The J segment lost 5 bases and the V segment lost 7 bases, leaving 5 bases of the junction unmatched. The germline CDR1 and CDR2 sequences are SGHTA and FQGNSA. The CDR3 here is CASKAGGPTGELFF. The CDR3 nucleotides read TGTGCCAGCAAGGCGGGGGGGCCGACCGGGGAGCTGTTTTTT.

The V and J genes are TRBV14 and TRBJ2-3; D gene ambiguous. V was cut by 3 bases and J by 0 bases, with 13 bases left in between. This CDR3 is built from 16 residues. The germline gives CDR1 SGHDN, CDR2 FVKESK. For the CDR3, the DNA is TGTGCCAGCAGCCACCTATTCGCCCATAGCACAGATACGCAGTATTTT. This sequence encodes CASSHLFAHSTDTQYF.

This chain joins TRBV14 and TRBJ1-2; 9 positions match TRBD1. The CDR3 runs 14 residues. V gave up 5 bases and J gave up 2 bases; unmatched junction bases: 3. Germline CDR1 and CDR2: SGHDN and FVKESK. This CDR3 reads CASSFGTGNYGYTF. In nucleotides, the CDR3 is TGTGCCAGCAGCTTTGGGACAGGGAACTATGGCTACACCTTC.